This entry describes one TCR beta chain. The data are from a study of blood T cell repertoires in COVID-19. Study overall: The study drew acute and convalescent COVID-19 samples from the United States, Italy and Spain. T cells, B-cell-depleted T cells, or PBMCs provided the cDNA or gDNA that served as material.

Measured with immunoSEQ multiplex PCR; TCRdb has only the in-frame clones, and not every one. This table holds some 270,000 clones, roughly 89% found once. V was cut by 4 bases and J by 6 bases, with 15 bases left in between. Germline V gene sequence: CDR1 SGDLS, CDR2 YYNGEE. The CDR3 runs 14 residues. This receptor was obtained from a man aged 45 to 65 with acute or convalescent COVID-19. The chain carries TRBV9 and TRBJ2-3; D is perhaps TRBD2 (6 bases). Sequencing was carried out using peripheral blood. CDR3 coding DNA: TGTGCCAGCAGCCTAACCCCCGGGAGTGATACGCAGTATTTT. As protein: CASSLTPGSDTQYF.